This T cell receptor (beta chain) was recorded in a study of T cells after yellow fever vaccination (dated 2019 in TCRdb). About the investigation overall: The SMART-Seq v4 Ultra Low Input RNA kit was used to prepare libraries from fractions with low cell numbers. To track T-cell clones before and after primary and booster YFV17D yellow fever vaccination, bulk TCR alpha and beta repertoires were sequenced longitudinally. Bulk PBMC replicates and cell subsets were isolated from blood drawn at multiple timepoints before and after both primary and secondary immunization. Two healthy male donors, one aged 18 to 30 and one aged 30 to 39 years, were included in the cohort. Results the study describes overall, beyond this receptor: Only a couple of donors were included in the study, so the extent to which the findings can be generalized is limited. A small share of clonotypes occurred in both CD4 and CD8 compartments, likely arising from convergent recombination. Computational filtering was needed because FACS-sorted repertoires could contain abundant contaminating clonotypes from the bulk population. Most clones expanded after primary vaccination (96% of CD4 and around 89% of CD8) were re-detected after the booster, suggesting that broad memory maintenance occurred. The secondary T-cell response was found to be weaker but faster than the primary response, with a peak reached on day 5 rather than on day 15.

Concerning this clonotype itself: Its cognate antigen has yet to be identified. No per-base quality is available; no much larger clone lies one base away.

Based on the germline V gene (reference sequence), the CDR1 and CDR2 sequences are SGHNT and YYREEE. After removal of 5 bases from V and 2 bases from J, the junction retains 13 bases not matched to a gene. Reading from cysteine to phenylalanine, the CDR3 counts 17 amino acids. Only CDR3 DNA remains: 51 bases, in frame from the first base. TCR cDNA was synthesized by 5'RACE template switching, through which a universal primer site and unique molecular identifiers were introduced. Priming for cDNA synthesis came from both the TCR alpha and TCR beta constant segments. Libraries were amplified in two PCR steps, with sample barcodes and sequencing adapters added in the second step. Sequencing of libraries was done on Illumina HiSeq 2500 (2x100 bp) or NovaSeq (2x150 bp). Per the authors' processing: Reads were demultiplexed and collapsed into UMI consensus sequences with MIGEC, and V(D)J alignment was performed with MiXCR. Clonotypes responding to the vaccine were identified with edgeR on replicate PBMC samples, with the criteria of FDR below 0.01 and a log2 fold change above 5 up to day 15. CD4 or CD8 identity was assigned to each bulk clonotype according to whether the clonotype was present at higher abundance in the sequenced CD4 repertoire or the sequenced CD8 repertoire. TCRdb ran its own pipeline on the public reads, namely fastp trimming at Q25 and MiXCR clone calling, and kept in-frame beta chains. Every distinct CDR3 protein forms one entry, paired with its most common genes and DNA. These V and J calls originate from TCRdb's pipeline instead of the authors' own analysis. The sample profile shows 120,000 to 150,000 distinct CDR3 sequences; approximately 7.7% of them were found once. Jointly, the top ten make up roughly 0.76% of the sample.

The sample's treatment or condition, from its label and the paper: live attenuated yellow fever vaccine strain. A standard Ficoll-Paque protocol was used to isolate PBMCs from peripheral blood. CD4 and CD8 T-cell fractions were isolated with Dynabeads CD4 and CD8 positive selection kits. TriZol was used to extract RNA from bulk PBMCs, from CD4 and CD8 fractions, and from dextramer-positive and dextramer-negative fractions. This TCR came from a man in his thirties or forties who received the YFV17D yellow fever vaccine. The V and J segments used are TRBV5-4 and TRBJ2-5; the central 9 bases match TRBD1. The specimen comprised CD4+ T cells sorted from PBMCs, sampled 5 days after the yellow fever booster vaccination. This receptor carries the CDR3 CASREGALDRGQETQYF. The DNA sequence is TGTGCCAGCAGGGAAGGAGCCTTAGACAGGGGGCAAGAGACCCAGTACTTC.